The 14 T cell receptor beta chains listed next were all sequenced from one sample in a study of T cells after somatic rescue of genetic block. Data came from immunoSEQ multiplex PCR; TCRdb stores just in-frame clones and leaves some out. Of roughly 110,000 clones in the sample, about 90% were seen once. The sample comprised peripheral blood mononuclear cells (PBMCs). The receptors were sampled from a young woman.

Written as DNA, the CDR3 is TGTGCCAGCAGCGTAGGACAGGGGGCAAAGACCCAGTACTTC. Its translation is CASSVGQGAKTQYF. This chain connects TRBV9 to TRBJ2-5, with 10 bases matching TRBD1. The germline gives CDR1 SGDLS, CDR2 YYNGEE. The CDR3 is 14 amino acids. The junction had 2 bases not matched to a gene; V was cut back by 0 bases and J by 6 bases.

The genes are TRBV5-6 and TRBJ2-5, with 11 nucleotides matching TRBD2. The CDR3 is 16 residues long. Germline loops: CDR1 SGHDT, CDR2 YYEEEE. V lost 3 bases and J lost 10; bases outside the gene matches: 14. CDR3 DNA sequence: TGTGCCAGCAGCTACGACCCGGGACTAGCGGAACGGGACCAGTACTTC. Translated, it gives CASSYDPGLAERDQYF.

The chain joins TRBV7-6 to TRBJ1-3; unclear D gene. The CDR3 spans 14 residues. CDR1 SGHVS and CDR2 FNYEAQ come from the germline V gene. Trimming left V 4 bases short and J 0 bases short, with 7 bases between. The CDR3 nucleotides read TGTGCCAGCAGCTCTCCTAACTCTGGAAACACCATATATTTT. This encodes CASSSPNSGNTIYF.

The CDR3 DNA follows: TGTGCCAGTACCTCAGTTAATTCACCCCTCCACTTT. Translation gives CASTSVNSPLHF. V and J are TRBV19 and TRBJ1-6, with unresolved D. The V and J ends lost 7 bases and 6 bases respectively, with 7 bases between them. Germline V gives CDR1 LNHDA, CDR2 SQIVND (reference sequence). This CDR3 region has 12 residues.

This chain connects TRBV2 to TRBJ2-7; D is possibly TRBD2 (6 bases). The CDR3 has 14 amino acids. The germline CDR1 and CDR2 sequences are SNHLY and FYNNEI. Trimming took off 5 bases at V and 0 bases at J, with 11 bases between the two ends. The chain's CDR3 is CASSSGAGSYEQYF. Written as DNA, the CDR3 is TGTGCCAGCAGTTCGGGAGCAGGCTCCTACGAGCAGTACTTC.

The chain links TRBV6-6 to TRBJ2-7, with unresolved D. CDR3 size: 11 residues. Trimming left V 4 bases short and J 4 bases short, with 5 bases between. Per germline, CDR1 MNHNY and CDR2 SVGAGI (reference sequence). The CDR3 loop reads CASSSQYEQYF. CDR3 sequence (DNA): TGTGCCAGCAGTTCCCAGTACGAGCAGTACTTC.

This chain links TRBV7-9 with TRBJ1-5; the D gene is possibly TRBD1 (5 bases). V was cut by 1 base and J by 9 bases, with 13 bases left in between. Germline CDR1 is SEHNR and CDR2 is FQNEAQ (reference sequence). This CDR3 spans 14 amino acids. CDR3 in amino acids: CASSLGGGMRPQHF. The CDR3 DNA reads as TGTGCCAGCAGCTTAGGGGGGGGAATGAGGCCCCAGCATTTT.

The chain employs TRBV19 and TRBJ2-7, with a weak D call TRBD2 (6 bases). Germline CDR1 LNHDA, CDR2 SQIVND (reference sequence). V was clipped by 3 bases and J by 4 bases, with 10 bases between them. CDR3 length: 13 residues. The CDR3 reads CASSMAGRYEQYF. DNA for the CDR3: TGTGCCAGTAGTATGGCAGGGAGGTACGAGCAGTACTTC.

The chain uses TRBV27 and TRBJ1-3; the D gene is possibly TRBD1 (6 bases). Germline V lookup: CDR1 MNHEY, CDR2 SMNVEV (reference sequence). The CDR3 spans 13 residues. Trimming pared 4 bases from V and 2 bases from J, leaving 6 bases between. The CDR3 here is CASSWTAGNTIYF. In nucleotides, the CDR3 is TGTGCCAGCAGTTGGACAGCTGGAAACACCATATATTTT.

The chain has TRBV5-1 and TRBJ1-1; no clear D. Germline CDR1 reads SGHRS; CDR2 reads YFSETQ. Trimming left V 5 bases short and J 5 bases short, with 10 bases between. CDR3 length equals 12 residues. The CDR3 DNA reads as TGCGCCAGCAGTAACGTGGGAACTGAAGCTTTCTTT. Amino acid sequence: CASSNVGTEAFF. Full variable domain (rest looked up from reference TRBV5-1 and TRBJ1-1): KAGVTQTPRYLIKTRGQQVTLSCSPISGHRSVSWYQQTPGQGLQFLFEYFSETQRNKGNFPGRFSGRQFSNSRSEMNVSTLELGDSALYLCASSNVGTEAFFGQGTRLTVV.

The CDR3 bases are TGTGCCAGCAGTCATTACGGGACAGGGGGCCATCAGCCCCAGCATTTT. Protein product: CASSHYGTGGHQPQHF. The chain recombines TRBV27 with TRBJ1-5, with TRBD1 identical over 12 bases. Germline values: CDR1 MNHEY, CDR2 SMNVEV (reference sequence). The CDR3 totals 16 residues. The J segment lost 5 bases and the V segment lost 5 bases, leaving 7 bases of the junction unmatched.

This chain connects TRBV9 to TRBJ1-5; D is unclear. CDR3 size: 14 residues. Germline V gives CDR1 SGDLS, CDR2 YYNGEE. Deletions cut 4 bases from V and 3 bases from J, with 11 bases between. CDR3 coding DNA: TGTGCCAGCAGCCTCACGGCGGACAATCAGCCCCAGCATTTT. It translates to CASSLTADNQPQHF.

The rearrangement uses TRBV10-2 and TRBJ1-3, with D uncertain. Germline V gene sequence: CDR1 WSHSY, CDR2 SAAADI. The CDR3 is made up of 13 amino acids. V was clipped by 8 bases and J by 6 bases, with 14 bases between them. CDR3 nucleotides: TGCGCCAGCCGGGAACCAAAGATAAACACCATATATTTT. Its translation: CASREPKINTIYF.

V usage is TRBV5-1 and J usage is TRBJ2-3, with TRBD2 as a possible D gene (5 bases). Trimming took 4 bases from V and 7 from J, leaving 13 bases between them. This CDR3 is built from 13 residues. CDR1 is SGHRS, CDR2 YFSETQ, per germline. The CDR3: CASSLSERNTQYF. The CDR3 DNA is TGCGCCAGCAGCCTGTCTGAGCGGAATACGCAGTATTTT.